The next 22 T cell receptor beta chains were all read from a single sample in a study of Graves' ophthalmopathy and Graves' hyperthyroidism. Amplifying from RNA transcripts, the study obtained TCR beta CDR3 regions. Investigators did first-round RT-PCR with HTBI primers, then second-round multiplex PCR. Each CDR3 protein is one row after TCRdb ran MiXCR on the multiplex PCR reads. This table has about 660,000 distinct CDR3 sequences, about 41% appearing once. Material for sequencing was peripheral blood. The origin of the receptors is an adult man with Graves' ophthalmopathy.

A word on this clonotype: This CDR3 fails to terminate in the conserved phenylalanine or tryptophan, so it likely reflects a read error. The limits of the CDR3 on the DNA are not certain, so only TCRdb's listed CDR3 is given. The chain has TRBV15 and TRBJ1-3. Germline assignment: CDR1 LNHNV and CDR2 YYDKDF (reference sequence). From its first to its last residue, the CDR3 has 8 amino acids. The CDR3 sequence: CATSRETP.

The genes are TRBV4-1 and TRBJ1-2, with D unclear. V shed 0 bases and J shed 11 bases, with 10 bases lying between them. This CDR3 comprises 12 residues. Per germline, CDR1 MGHRA and CDR2 YSYEKL. The CDR3 nucleotides are TGCGCCAGCAGCCAAGATCCCGTGTCGTACACCTTC. Protein product: CASSQDPVSYTF.

This clonotype occurred a few times. V is TRBV20-1 and J is TRBJ2-2, with 10 bases matching TRBD2. The CDR3 spans 14 residues. The V segment lost 6 bases and the J segment 6 bases; nucleotides outside the gene matches: 7. Germline V lookup: CDR1 DFQATT, CDR2 SNEGSKA (reference sequence). This chain's CDR3 is CSAQVAGGAGELFF. The CDR3 DNA sequence: TGCAGTGCCCAAGTAGCGGGGGGAGCCGGGGAGCTGTTTTTT.

Ten or more counts support this clonotype. The chain joins TRBV9 to TRBJ2-5; D possibly corresponds to TRBD2 (5 bases). The CDR3 sequence is 13 residues long. V lost 4 bases and J 7 bases, leaving 14 bases between the germline ends. Germline V gene sequence: CDR1 SGDLS, CDR2 YYNGEE. CDR3 loop: CASSPPRAGTQYF. In DNA form, the CDR3 reads TGTGCCAGCAGCCCCCCGAGGGCGGGGACCCAGTACTTC.

The table lists this clonotype with many counts. The V and J genes are TRBV6-6 and TRBJ2-7; possibly TRBD1 for D (6 bases). This CDR3 has 15 residues. Germline CDR1 MNHNY, CDR2 SVGAGI (reference sequence). Trimming shortened V by 5 bases and J by 6 bases, and 20 bases separated the two germline ends. The DNA for the CDR3 is TGTGCCAGCAGTCACCCACAGGGTTTGACGCGCGAGCAGTACTTC. Its translation is CASSHPQGLTREQYF.

The chain carries TRBV6-6 and TRBJ1-4; a possible D gene is TRBD1 (5 bases). Germline CDR1 reads MNHNY; CDR2 reads SVGAGI (reference sequence). This CDR3 contains 18 residues. V lost 1 base, J lost 3 bases, and 18 bases lay in between. The CDR3 DNA is TGTGCCAGCAGTTACTACACCACCTCAGGGAAGGCTAATGAAAAACTGTTTTTT. It specifies CASSYYTTSGKANEKLFF.

This clonotype was recorded at least ten times. The CDR3 protein is CASSAQGQDYGYTF. CDR3 sequence (DNA): TGTGCCAGTAGTGCCCAGGGCCAGGACTATGGCTACACCTTC. The chain employs TRBV19 and TRBJ1-2; D might be TRBD1 (5 bases). Germline CDR1 is LNHDA and CDR2 is SQIVND (reference sequence). This CDR3 is built from 14 residues. V lost 5 bases and J lost 3, with 13 bases in between.

In this sample, this clonotype turned up many times. The rearrangement joins TRBV7-2 to TRBJ2-5; D call uncertain. CDR1 SGHTA and CDR2 FQGNSA come from the germline V gene. CDR3 length equals 14 residues. Trimming removed 1 base at V and 7 bases at J, with 13 bases between. The DNA for the CDR3 is TGTGCCAGCAGCTTAGGCCCTGGCGAAAGGACCCAGTACTTC. As protein: CASSLGPGERTQYF.

In this sample, this clonotype turned up a few times. V and J are TRBV9 and TRBJ1-1, with D tentatively TRBD1 (6 bases). The V gene's germline CDR1 is SGDLS and CDR2 YYNGEE. Trimming stripped 4 bases from V and 6 bases from J, with 13 bases between. This CDR3 has 13 residues. The CDR3 region has the DNA TGTGCCAGCAGCCCAACTCAGGGGCCTGAAGCTTTCTTT. The encoded protein is CASSPTQGPEAFF. The whole variable domain, filled in from reference TRBV9 and TRBJ1-1, reads DSGVTQTPKHLITATGQRVTLRCSPRSGDLSVYWYQQSLDQGLQFLIQYYNGEERAKGNILERFSAQQFPDLHSELNLSSLELGDSALYFCASSPTQGPEAFFGQGTRLTVV.

This clonotype was detected ten times or more. The chain combines TRBV19 with TRBJ1-2, with D uncertain. V lost 1 base and J 7 bases, leaving 10 bases between the germline ends. The CDR3 is 13 residues long. Germline CDR1 is LNHDA and CDR2 is SQIVND (reference sequence). The CDR3, as DNA: TGTGCCAGTAGTATAGTTGCCGGACTTGGCTACACCTTC. Protein product: CASSIVAGLGYTF.

This clonotype was recorded many times. Written as DNA, the CDR3 is TGTGCCAGCAGTTTAACGGACAGGGGAGGCACTGAAGCTTTCTTT. As protein: CASSLTDRGGTEAFF. J is TRBJ1-1 and V is TRBV12-3 or TRBV12-4; 9 bases are a match to TRBD1. After removal of 2 bases from V and 4 bases from J, the junction contained 5 bases not matched to a gene. The CDR3 length is 15 residues.

Comment on this clonotype: Just one base apart from a much larger clone, this may be a read error. The genes are TRBV11-2 and TRBJ1-1; perhaps TRBD1 as D (6 bases). Trimming pared 7 bases from V and 3 bases from J, leaving 15 bases between. This CDR3 is 14 amino acids long. Germline V lookup: CDR1 SGHAT, CDR2 FQNNGV. In nucleotides, the CDR3 is TGTGCCAGCATCAGACGACAGGTTGACACTGAAGCTTTCTTT. It specifies CASIRRQVDTEAFF.

This clonotype was seen a handful of times. The rearrangement joins TRBV15 to TRBJ2-3; the match to TRBD2 covers 7 bases. J was trimmed by 10 bases and V by 0 bases; bases with no gene match: 16. CDR3 length: 17 amino acids. In germline, CDR1 is LNHNV, CDR2 YYDKDF (reference sequence). The CDR3 spells CATSRDSREGPAAPQYF. Written as DNA, the CDR3 is TGTGCCACCAGCAGAGATTCGAGGGAGGGCCCCGCGGCGCCGCAGTATTTT.

The chain combines TRBV19 with TRBJ1-2, with a weak D call TRBD1 (6 bases). This CDR3 has 17 amino acids. CDR1 and CDR2 from the germline V gene are LNHDA and SQIVND (reference sequence). V was shortened by 7 bases and J by 0 bases, with 21 bases between the two germline ends. The DNA of the CDR3 is TGTGCCAGTACCCCCAGGGCAGGGGCTAGACCTAACTATGGCTACACCTTC. This translates into CASTPRAGARPNYGYTF.

A note on this clonotype: A much larger clone differs from this one at a single base, so this may be a read error. The rearrangement uses TRBV7-9 and TRBJ2-7; D gene ambiguous. The V end was cut by 6 bases, the J end by 0 bases, with 9 bases between. This CDR3 is built from 13 residues. Germline CDR1 reads SEHNR; CDR2 reads FQNEAQ (reference sequence). As DNA, the CDR3 is TGTGCCAGCAGGTCCGAGAGCTCCTACGAGCAGTACTTC. Protein sequence: CASRSESSYEQYF. The full variable domain, its missing parts supplied by reference TRBV7-9 and TRBJ2-7, is DTGVSQNPRHKITKRGQNVTFRCDPISEHNRLYWYRQTLGQGPEFLTYFQNEAQLEKSRLLSDRFSAERPKGSFSTLEIQRTEQGDSAMYLCASRSESSYEQYFGPGTRLTVT.

This chain uses TRBV10-3 with TRBJ2-7, with 8 bases aligning to TRBD1. The J segment lost 7 bases and the V segment lost 0 bases, leaving 8 bases of the junction unmatched. This CDR3 contains 15 residues. Germline CDR1 ENHRY, CDR2 SYGVKD. CDR3 loop: CAISESGTGDNEQYF. As DNA, the CDR3 is TGTGCCATCAGTGAGTCGGGGACAGGTGACAATGAGCAGTACTTC.

This clonotype was counted ten times or more. J is TRBJ1-5 and V is TRBV6-1; 9 positions agree with TRBD1. The CDR3 totals 16 residues. V lost 3 bases to trimming and J lost 2 bases; unmatched junction nucleotides: 5. The germline V gene encodes CDR1 MNHNS and CDR2 SASEGT. CDR3 bases: TGTGCCAGCAGTGACCTGGGACAGGGTGGCAATCAGCCCCAGCATTTT. Its translation is CASSDLGQGGNQPQHF.

The sample holds many counts of this clonotype. In DNA, the CDR3 is TGTGCCAGCAGCTACGAGGTGGCTGAAGCTTTCTTT. Protein product: CASSYEVAEAFF. V gene TRBV7-8 combines with J gene TRBJ1-1; D is ambiguous. The CDR3 has 12 amino acids. Germline V CDR1 and CDR2: SGHVS, FQNEAQ. V lost 4 bases and J lost 6, with 9 bases in between.

This clonotype was counted at least ten times. J is TRBJ2-7 and V is TRBV20-1; 7 bases line up with TRBD2. The CDR3 totals 14 residues. The J segment lost 2 bases and the V segment lost 3 bases, leaving 7 bases of the junction unmatched. Germline lookup yields CDR1 DFQATT and CDR2 SNEGSKA (reference sequence). The DNA of the CDR3 is TGCAGTGCTAGGGCCAGCGGGAACCCCTACGAGCAGTACTTC. Its protein product is CSARASGNPYEQYF.

This clonotype was detected many times. V gene TRBV2 combines with J gene TRBJ2-7; possibly TRBD2 for D (7 bases). The CDR3 covers 12 residues. Looked up from germline, CDR1 is SNHLY and CDR2 is FYNNEI. V lost 5 bases, J lost 6 bases, and 11 bases lay in between. CDR3 in DNA: TGTGCCAGCAGTTACAGGGAGGGCGAGCAGTACTTC. Its protein product is CASSYREGEQYF.

This clonotype came up many times. V gene TRBV7-9 combines with J gene TRBJ1-2; D gene ambiguous. Trimming pared 2 bases from V and 2 bases from J, leaving 12 bases between. From germline, CDR1 is SEHNR and CDR2 FQNEAQ (reference sequence). The CDR3 has 15 amino acids. CDR3: CASSLSRAANYGYTF. For the CDR3, the DNA is TGTGCCAGCAGCTTAAGCCGGGCGGCAAACTATGGCTACACCTTC.

V gene TRBV7-9 combines with J gene TRBJ2-5, with unresolved D. The CDR3 is 15 residues long. Germline assignment: CDR1 SEHNR and CDR2 FQNEAQ (reference sequence). Trimming removed 1 base at V and 4 bases at J, with 13 bases between. This CDR3 is CASSLDPGGVETQYF. In DNA form, the CDR3 reads TGTGCCAGCAGCTTAGACCCCGGCGGAGTAGAGACCCAGTACTTC.